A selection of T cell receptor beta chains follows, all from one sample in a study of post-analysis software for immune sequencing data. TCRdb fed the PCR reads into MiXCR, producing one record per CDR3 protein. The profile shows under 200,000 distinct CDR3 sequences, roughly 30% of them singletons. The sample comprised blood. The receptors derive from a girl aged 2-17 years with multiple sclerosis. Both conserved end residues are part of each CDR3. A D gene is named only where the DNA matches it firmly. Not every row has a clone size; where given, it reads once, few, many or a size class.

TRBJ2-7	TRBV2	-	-	CASSQGYFYEQYF	TGTGCCAGCAGTCAGGGGTATTTCTACGAGCAGTACTTC
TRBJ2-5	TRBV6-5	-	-	CASSYERQETQYF	TGTGCCAGCAGTTACGAGCGACAAGAGACCCAGTACTTC
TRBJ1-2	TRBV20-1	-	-	CSARDLGSRGYTF	TGCAGTGCTAGAGATCTAGGGTCGAGAGGCTACACCTTC
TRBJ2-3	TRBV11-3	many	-	CASSLEVDSDTQYF	TGTGCCAGCAGCTTAGAGGTGGATTCAGATACGCAGTATTTT
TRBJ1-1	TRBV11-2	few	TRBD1	CASRTGVGSFTEAFF	TGTGCCAGCAGAACAGGGGTAGGGTCGTTCACTGAAGCTTTCTTT
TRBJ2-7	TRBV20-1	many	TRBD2	CSASRGGLYEQYF	TGCAGTGCTAGCCGGGGAGGGTTATACGAGCAGTACTTC
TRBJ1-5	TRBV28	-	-	CASMGGLNQPQHF	TGTGCCAGCATGGGGGGTCTCAATCAGCCCCAGCATTTT
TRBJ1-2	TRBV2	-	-	CASREGRGSGGYTF	TGTGCCAGCAGGGAAGGGCGGGGATCGGGTGGCTACACCTTC
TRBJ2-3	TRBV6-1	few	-	CASSISGSLYSTDTQYF	TGTGCCAGCAGTATCTCCGGCTCCCTATACAGCACAGATACGCAGTATTTT
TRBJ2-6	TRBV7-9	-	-	CASSRTWDLAWANVLTF	TGTGCCAGCAGCCGGACATGGGATCTCGCCTGGGCCAACGTCCTGACTTTC
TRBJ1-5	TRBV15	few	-	CATSRVFDQPQHF	TGTGCCACCAGCAGAGTTTTCGATCAGCCCCAGCATTTT
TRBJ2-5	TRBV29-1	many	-	CSFERGLQETQYF	TGCAGCTTTGAACGTGGACTACAAGAGACCCAGTACTTC
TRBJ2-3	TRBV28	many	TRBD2	CASSFLAGFTDTQYF	TGTGCCAGCAGTTTCTTAGCGGGGTTCACAGATACGCAGTATTTT
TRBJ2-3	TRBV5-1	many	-	CASIGETDTQYF	TGCGCCAGCATTGGGGAAACAGATACGCAGTATTTT
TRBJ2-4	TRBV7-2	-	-	CASSLIYVGVGNIQYF	TGTGCCAGCAGCTTAATCTACGTGGGAGTAGGGAACATTCAGTACTTC
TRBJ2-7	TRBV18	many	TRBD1	CASSRGTGNEQYF	TGTGCCAGCTCACGAGGGACAGGGAACGAGCAGTACTTC
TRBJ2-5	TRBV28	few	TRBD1	CASSLLGQGTAETQYF	TGTGCCAGCAGTTTATTGGGACAGGGGACGGCAGAGACCCAGTACTTC
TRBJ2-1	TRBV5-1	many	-	CASSRSTAEGEQFF	TGCGCCAGCAGCCGGTCCACGGCGGAGGGTGAGCAGTTCTTC
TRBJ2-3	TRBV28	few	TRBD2	CASIQLAVNTDTQYF	TGTGCCAGCATCCAACTAGCGGTTAACACAGATACGCAGTATTTT
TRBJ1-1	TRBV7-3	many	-	CASSRVNGVEAFF	TGTGCCAGCAGCCGGGTAAACGGGGTTGAAGCTTTCTTT
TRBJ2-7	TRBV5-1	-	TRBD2	CASSSNSGGPYEQYF	TGCGCCAGCAGCTCGAATAGCGGGGGCCCCTACGAGCAGTACTTC
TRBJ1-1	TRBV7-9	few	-	CASSPSPEEAFF	TGTGCCAGCAGCCCATCACCGGAGGAGGCTTTCTTT
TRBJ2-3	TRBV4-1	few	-	CASSQFGGGEADTQYF	TGCGCCAGCAGCCAGTTCGGAGGCGGTGAGGCAGATACGCAGTATTTT
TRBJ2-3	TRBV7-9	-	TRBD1	CASSPDRGWADTQYF	TGTGCCAGCAGCCCTGACAGGGGTTGGGCAGATACGCAGTATTTT
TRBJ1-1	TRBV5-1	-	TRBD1	CASSFRQGAAEAFF	TGCGCCAGCAGCTTCCGACAGGGGGCTGCTGAAGCTTTCTTT
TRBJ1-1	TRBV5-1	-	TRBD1	CASSPRTGGANTEAFF	TGCGCCAGCAGCCCTCGGACAGGGGGCGCGAACACTGAAGCTTTCTTT
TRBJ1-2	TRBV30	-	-	CAWSQPRGYGYTF	TGTGCCTGGAGTCAACCTCGGGGGTATGGCTACACCTTC
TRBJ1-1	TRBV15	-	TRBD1	CATSRVRQGSEAFF	TGTGCCACCAGCAGAGTCAGACAGGGGTCAGAAGCTTTCTTT
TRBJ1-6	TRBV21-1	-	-	CASLPGGLSYNSPLHF	TGTGCCAGCCTGCCAGGGGGCCTCTCCTATAATTCACCCCTCCACTTT
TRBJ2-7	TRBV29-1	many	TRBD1	CSAGPGQATYEQYF	TGCAGCGCTGGCCCGGGACAGGCAACCTACGAGCAGTACTTC
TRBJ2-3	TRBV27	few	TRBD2	CASGYVAGGLSTDTQYF	TGTGCCAGCGGTTATGTAGCGGGAGGGCTCAGCACAGATACGCAGTATTTT
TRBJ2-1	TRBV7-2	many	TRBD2	CASSLGDYLRGNEQFF	TGTGCCAGCAGCTTAGGGGACTACCTCCGGGGTAATGAGCAGTTCTTC
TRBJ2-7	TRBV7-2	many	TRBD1	CASSRTGGNEQYF	TGTGCCAGCAGCCGGACAGGGGGCAACGAGCAGTACTTC
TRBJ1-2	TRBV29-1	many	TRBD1	CSVVRGQGYGYTF	TGCAGCGTTGTTAGGGGACAGGGCTATGGCTACACCTTC
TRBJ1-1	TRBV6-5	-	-	CASSYSGRNTKAFF	TGTGCCAGCAGTTACTCGGGTCGAAACACTAAAGCTTTCTTT
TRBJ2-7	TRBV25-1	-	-	CASSETVMVSHEQYF	TGTGCCAGCAGTGAAACCGTGATGGTTTCCCACGAGCAGTACTTC
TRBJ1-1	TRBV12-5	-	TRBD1	CASAPHPTGTGGQMNTEAFF	TGTGCTAGTGCCCCCCATCCAACCGGGACAGGGGGCCAAATGAACACTGAAGCTTTCTTT
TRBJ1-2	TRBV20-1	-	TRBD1	CSALPTDRVRSYGYTF	TGCAGTGCCCTACCTACCGACAGGGTAAGAAGCTATGGCTACACCTTC
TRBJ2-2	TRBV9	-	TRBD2	CASSVAGGSECGELFF	TGTGCCAGCAGCGTAGCGGGCGGGAGCGAGTGTGGGGAGCTGTTTTTT
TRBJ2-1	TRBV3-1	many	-	CASSQAYNEQFF	TGTGCCAGCAGCCAAGCCTACAATGAGCAGTTCTTC
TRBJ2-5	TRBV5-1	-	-	CAGSLRAANQGTQYF	TGCGCCGGCAGCTTGAGGGCAGCCAACCAAGGGACCCAGTACTTC
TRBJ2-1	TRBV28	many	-	CASSLGRGRGYNNEQFF	TGTGCCAGCAGTTTAGGGCGAGGAAGGGGATACAACAATGAGCAGTTCTTC
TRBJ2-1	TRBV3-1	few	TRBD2	CASSPGLAGAHSSYNEQFF	TGTGCCAGCAGCCCGGGACTAGCGGGAGCCCACAGCTCCTACAATGAGCAGTTCTTC
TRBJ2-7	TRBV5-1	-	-	CASSLGVSNSYEQYF	TGCGCCAGCAGCTTGGGCGTCTCAAACTCCTACGAGCAGTACTTC
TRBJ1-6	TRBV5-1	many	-	CASSLASSYNSPLHF	TGCGCCAGCAGCTTGGCCAGCTCCTATAATTCACCCCTCCACTTT
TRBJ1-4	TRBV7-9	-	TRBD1	CASSLAQQGAGEKLFF	TGTGCCAGCAGCTTAGCCCAACAGGGGGCCGGTGAAAAACTGTTTTTT
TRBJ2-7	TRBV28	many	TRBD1	CASRGQGPPYEQYF	TGTGCCAGCAGGGGACAGGGGCCACCTTACGAGCAGTACTTC
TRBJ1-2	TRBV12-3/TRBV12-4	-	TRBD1	CASSSPGQGSYGCTF	TGTGCCAGCAGTTCCCCCGGACAGGGGAGCTATGGCTGCACCTTC
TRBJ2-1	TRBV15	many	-	CATSRDRQDNEQFF	TGTGCCACCAGCAGGGACCGACAGGACAATGAGCAGTTCTTC
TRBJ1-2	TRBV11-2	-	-	CASSPTGLRSGYTF	TGTGCCAGCAGCCCTACCGGACTCCGCTCTGGCTACACCTTC
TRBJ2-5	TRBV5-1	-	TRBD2	CASSGGLAGGETQYF	TGCGCCAGCAGCGGGGGACTAGCGGGAGGAGAGACCCAGTACTTC
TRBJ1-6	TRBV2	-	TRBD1	CASRSGTGRNSPLHF	TGTGCCAGCAGATCCGGGACAGGGCGTAATTCACCCCTCCACTTT
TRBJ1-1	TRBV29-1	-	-	CSVEEAGAAFF	TGCAGCGTTGAAGAGGCCGGGGCCGCTTTCTTT
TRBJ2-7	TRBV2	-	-	CASSADRKTYEQYF	TGTGCCAGCAGTGCGGACAGAAAAACCTACGAGCAGTACTTC
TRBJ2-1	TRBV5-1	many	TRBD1	CASSASGTGDHEQFF	TGCGCCAGCAGCGCCTCCGGGACAGGGGATCATGAGCAGTTCTTC